The next 25 T cell receptor beta chains were all read from a single sample in a study of cytomegalovirus exposure and HLA in healthy donors. 60 Vbeta and 13 Jbeta primers were used in PCR. Here immunoSEQ multiplex PCR was the method, and the copy in TCRdb shows in-frame clones only, minus some. The table lists 200,000 to 250,000 clones, more than 70% of them singletons. The sequenced sample consisted of PBMCs. The receptor set was obtained from a human donor in good health.

This sequence joins TRBV5-5 and TRBJ2-7; the match to TRBD1 covers 10 bases. V lost 1 base, J lost 6 bases, and 4 bases stayed unmatched. This CDR3 is 14 amino acids long. Germline V gene data show CDR1 as SGHKS and CDR2 as YYEKEE (reference sequence). DNA of the CDR3: TGTGCCAGCAGCTTGCTGACAGGGGGCGTCGAGCAGTACTTC. Protein: CASSLLTGGVEQYF.

The chain recombines TRBV10-1 with TRBJ1-1; no firm D call. Germline V CDR1 and CDR2: WNHNN, SYGVQD (reference sequence). The V end lost 8 bases, the J end lost 4 bases, and 14 bases lay between the germline ends. The CDR3 has 13 residues. The CDR3: CASREGWGTEAFF. CDR3 in DNA: TGCGCCAGCCGCGAGGGATGGGGCACTGAAGCTTTCTTT.

The chain employs TRBV9 and TRBJ2-7, with 10 bases fitting TRBD1. Trimming cost V 7 bases and J 5 bases; bases outside gene matches: 6. The CDR3 extends over 13 amino acids. Germline V gene sequence: CDR1 SGDLS, CDR2 YYNGEE. Written as DNA, the CDR3 is TGTGCCAGCTTAGGACAGGGGGTAAACGAGCAGTACTTC. Translating gives CASLGQGVNEQYF.

This rearrangement joins TRBV19 to TRBJ2-5; possibly TRBD1 for D (6 bases). The ends were cut back, 4 bases at V and 2 bases at J, with 11 bases in the middle. Per germline, CDR1 LNHDA and CDR2 SQIVND (reference sequence). This CDR3 region has 14 residues. The CDR3 bases are TGTGCCAGTAGTACTACAGGGTATCAAGAGACCCAGTACTTC. Residues: CASSTTGYQETQYF.

The rearrangement joins TRBV4-3 to TRBJ2-2, with 10 positions matching TRBD2. The CDR3 is 17 amino acids. Losses at the gene ends were 0 bases for V and 5 bases for J; bases not matched to a gene: 6. The germline CDR1 and CDR2 sequences are LGHNA and YSLEER. The CDR3 sequence: CASSQDSLAGVTGELFF. DNA of the CDR3: TGCGCCAGCAGCCAAGATAGCCTAGCGGGAGTAACCGGGGAGCTGTTTTTT.

This sequence joins TRBV25-1 and TRBJ1-1; 11 positions agree with TRBD1. This CDR3 has 15 residues. The ends lost 3 bases at V and 4 bases at J; junction bases unmatched: 4. Germline assignment: CDR1 MGHDK and CDR2 SYGVNS. The CDR3 DNA follows: TGTGCCAGCAGTGACTCCGGGACAGGGGGCACTGAAGCTTTCTTT. Its translation is CASSDSGTGGTEAFF.

This chain links TRBV19 with TRBJ1-1; no firm D call. With 1 base removed from V and 1 base from J, the gap between germline ends came to 10 bases. CDR3 size: 15 residues. Germline loops: CDR1 LNHDA, CDR2 SQIVND (reference sequence). In DNA, the CDR3 is TGTGCCAGTAGTATAGGGGCAGCTTGGAACACTGAAGCTTTCTTT. It is translated as CASSIGAAWNTEAFF.

V gene TRBV30 combines with J gene TRBJ2-4; 8 bases match TRBD2. Germline-derived CDR1 and CDR2 are GTSNPN and SVGIG (reference sequence). The CDR3 sequence is 17 residues long. Trimming removed 5 bases from V and 5 bases from J; junction bases left unmatched: 17. The CDR3 sequence: CAWLGQTAGARQNIQYF. CDR3 DNA: TGTGCCTGGCTAGGACAGACAGCGGGGGCCCGCCAAAACATTCAGTACTTC.

The rearrangement uses TRBV10-3 and TRBJ2-7, with D perhaps matching TRBD1 (6 bases). V was trimmed by 3 bases and J by 4 bases, leaving 7 bases between them. The CDR3 has 12 residues. Germline V gene data show CDR1 as ENHRY and CDR2 as SYGVKD. The CDR3 sequence: CAISDDRYEQYF. In DNA form, the CDR3 reads TGTGCCATCAGTGACGACAGGTACGAGCAGTACTTC.

This clone was seen just once. CDR3 region: CASSLWGPTGTSYGEQFF. Here the CDR3 DNA reads TGTGCCAGCAGCTTATGGGGGCCCACCGGGACTAGTTACGGTGAGCAGTTCTTC. The chain joins TRBV7-8 to TRBJ2-1; TRBD2 matches 8 bases. J was trimmed by 9 bases and V by 2 bases; bases with no gene match: 18. CDR1 is SGHVS and CDR2 is FQNEAQ in the germline V gene. The CDR3 spans 18 residues.

The chain has TRBV28 and TRBJ2-3; a possible D gene is TRBD2 (5 bases). The germline V gene has CDR1 MDHEN and CDR2 SYDVKM. The CDR3 runs 15 residues. V shed 5 bases and J shed 2 bases, with 14 bases lying between them. The CDR3 nucleotides read TGTGCCAGCAGTACGGGGTCACTCGCCACAGATACGCAGTATTTT. Encoded protein: CASSTGSLATDTQYF. Full variable domain (rest looked up from reference TRBV28 and TRBJ2-3): DVKVTQSSRYLVKRTGEKVFLECVQDMDHENMFWYRQDPGLGLRLIYFSYDVKMKEKGDIPEGYSVSREKKERFSLILESASTNQTSMYLCASSTGSLATDTQYFGPGTRLTVL.

This CDR3 reads CASSQNGRFGETQYF. CDR3 bases: TGTGCCAGCAGCCAAAACGGCAGGTTTGGGGAGACCCAGTACTTC. The chain couples TRBV7-9 to TRBJ2-5; D remains unclear. Trimming removed 5 bases from V and 5 bases from J, with 18 bases in between. The CDR3 loop spans 15 amino acids. CDR1 and CDR2 from the germline V gene are SEHNR and FQNEAQ (reference sequence).

This sequence joins TRBV10-3 and TRBJ1-3; 8 bases agree with TRBD1. Trimming took 8 bases from V and 0 from J; bases not matched to a gene: 3. The CDR3 runs 14 residues. In germline, CDR1 is ENHRY, CDR2 SYGVKD. CDR3 nucleotides: TGTGCCATCTTGGACAGGGCCTCTGGAAACACCATATATTTT. As protein: CAILDRASGNTIYF.

Note on this clone: One junction end disagrees with the germline gene, perhaps due to a read error. The CDR3: CASSVGGQGNQPQHF. The CDR3 bases are TGTGCCAGCAGCGTAGGGGGACAGGGCAACCAGCCCCAGCATTTT. The chain joins TRBV9 to TRBJ1-5; 9 bases match TRBD1. Germline CDR1 reads SGDLS; CDR2 reads YYNGEE. The CDR3 is 15 amino acids.

The chain is built from TRBV7-9 and TRBJ2-5; 9 bases fit TRBD2. Trimming cost V 5 bases and J 5 bases; bases outside gene matches: 18. This CDR3 has 18 amino acids. Per germline, CDR1 SEHNR and CDR2 FQNEAQ (reference sequence). The CDR3 loop is CASSLGELAGAKRETQYF. As DNA, the CDR3 is TGTGCCAGCAGCCTGGGGGAATTAGCGGGAGCGAAGAGGGAGACCCAGTACTTC. Looking up the rest from reference TRBV7-9 and TRBJ2-5 gives the full variable domain: DTGVSQNPRHKITKRGQNVTFRCDPISEHNRLYWYRQTLGQGPEFLTYFQNEAQLEKSRLLSDRFSAERPKGSFSTLEIQRTEQGDSAMYLCASSLGELAGAKRETQYFGPGTRLLVL.

The chain recombines TRBV2 with TRBJ2-7; 8 bases are shared with TRBD1. Germline-derived CDR1 and CDR2 are SNHLY and FYNNEI. CDR3 length: 13 amino acids. V dropped 4 bases and J dropped 7; count of bases not matched to a gene: 6. The CDR3 reads CASSVDRAGEQYF. The DNA of the CDR3 is TGTGCCAGCAGTGTGGACAGGGCGGGGGAGCAGTACTTC. Supplemented by reference TRBV2 and TRBJ2-7, the full variable domain reads EPEVTQTPSHQVTQMGQEVILRCVPISNHLYFYWYRQILGQKVEFLVSFYNNEISEKSEIFDDQFSVERPDGSNFTLKIRSTKLEDSAMYFCASSVDRAGEQYFGPGTRLTVT.

Worth noting for this clone: Other nucleotide sequences in the sample specify the same CDR3. The chain links TRBV6-6 to TRBJ2-2, with 8 bases fitting TRBD2. J was trimmed by 4 bases and V by 5 bases; bases with no gene match: 6. The germline gives CDR1 MNHNY, CDR2 SVGAGI (reference sequence). The CDR3 runs to 15 residues. For the CDR3, the DNA is TGTGCCAGCAGTCCCGGGGGGGCGAGCACCGGGGAGCTGTTTTTT. As protein: CASSPGGASTGELFF.

The J gene is TRBJ1-3, the V gene TRBV9; the D gene is possibly TRBD1 (5 bases). The ends were cut back, 3 bases at V and 4 bases at J, with 20 bases in the middle. Germline CDR1 is SGDLS and CDR2 is YYNGEE. The CDR3 runs to 17 residues. CDR3 DNA: TGTGCCAGCAGCGACCGGGACTCGGGAGGATCCGGAAACACCATATATTTT. Its protein is CASSDRDSGGSGNTIYF.

This chain uses TRBV27 with TRBJ1-1; TRBD1 matches at 11 bases. V lost 5 bases to trimming and J lost 2 bases; unmatched junction nucleotides: 4. Germline V gives CDR1 MNHEY, CDR2 SMNVEV (reference sequence). The CDR3 has 15 residues. Written as DNA, the CDR3 is TGTGCCAGCAGTCACGGGACAGGGGGAAACACTGAAGCTTTCTTT. Translated, it gives CASSHGTGGNTEAFF.

This CDR3 reads CASRGANQPQHF. The CDR3 bases are TGTGCCAGCAGGGGCGCCAATCAGCCCCAGCATTTT. The chain couples TRBV2 to TRBJ1-5, with D unclear. Looked up from germline, CDR1 is SNHLY and CDR2 is FYNNEI. The CDR3 has 12 residues. The V and J ends lost 6 bases and 3 bases respectively, with 6 bases between them. Looking up the rest from reference TRBV2 and TRBJ1-5 gives the full variable domain: EPEVTQTPSHQVTQMGQEVILRCVPISNHLYFYWYRQILGQKVEFLVSFYNNEISEKSEIFDDQFSVERPDGSNFTLKIRSTKLEDSAMYFCASRGANQPQHFGDGTRLSIL.

The CDR3 DNA is TGTGCCATCAGTGAGTCCCCTCCCGGGACTAGCGGGAGACACGAGCAGTACTTC. Its protein is CAISESPPGTSGRHEQYF. The genes are TRBV10-3 and TRBJ2-7; 14 nucleotides match TRBD2. CDR1 is ENHRY and CDR2 is SYGVKD in the germline V gene. There are 18 residues in the CDR3. The V gene end was trimmed by 0 bases and the J gene end by 5 bases; junction bases not matched to a gene: 9.

The chain recombines TRBV6-4 with TRBJ1-1, with D possibly matching TRBD1 (6 bases). The CDR3 runs 14 residues. Trimming removed 2 bases from V and 1 base from J, with 8 bases in between. Germline-derived CDR1 and CDR2 are MRHNA and SNTAGT. The chain's CDR3 is CASSDGGRNTEAFF. The DNA of the CDR3 is TGTGCCAGCAGTGACGGGGGCAGGAACACTGAAGCTTTCTTT.

This clone was detected only a few times. The junction shows a germline mismatch at one end, possibly a read error. V gene TRBV7-9 combines with J gene TRBJ2-2; 8 bases are shared with TRBD1. Germline loops: CDR1 SEHNR, CDR2 FQNEAQ (reference sequence). The CDR3 is 15 residues long. The CDR3 nucleotides read TGTTCCAGCAGCTTACAGGGGGGACCCCCCGGGGAGCTGTTTTTT. As protein: CSSSLQGGPPGELFF.

The chain combines TRBV11-1 with TRBJ2-5; tentative D call: TRBD2 (6 bases). Trimming removed 6 bases at V and 5 bases at J, with 16 bases between. The CDR3 spans 14 residues. Germline V lookup: CDR1 SGHAT, CDR2 FQDESV (reference sequence). Here the CDR3 reads CASSDGTLPETQYF. The CDR3 region has the DNA TGTGCCAGCAGTGATGGGACTCTCCCGGAGACCCAGTACTTC.

The chain recombines TRBV6-5 with TRBJ1-2; no reliable D call. Germline CDR1 and CDR2: MNHEY and SVGAGI. The CDR3 totals 15 residues. V was pared by 4 bases and J by 8 bases, with 20 bases between. CDR3 loop: CASSSLPHERRGYTF. The CDR3 coding sequence is TGTGCCAGCAGTTCCCTGCCCCATGAACGGCGGGGCTACACCTTC.